This T cell receptor (beta chain) comes out of a study of blood T cell repertoires in COVID-19. Study as a whole: The cDNA or gDNA used as material had been derived from T cells, B-cell-depleted T cells, or PBMCs.

Sequencing used immunoSEQ multiplex PCR; TCRdb keeps in-frame clones, though not all of them. The data hold about 230,000 clones, with less than 85% observed a single time. There are 14 residues in the CDR3. With V trimmed by 7 bases and J by 5 bases, 7 bases remained unmatched. Germline CDR1 is WNHNN and CDR2 is SYGVQD (reference sequence). The chain links TRBV10-1 to TRBJ1-4; 7 nucleotides agree with TRBD1. Sequencing input: peripheral blood. The sequence was collected from a woman in her 70s with active or convalescent COVID-19. CDR3 region: CASIPGQPNEKLFF. The CDR3, as DNA: TGCGCCAGCATCCCGGGACAGCCAAATGAAAAACTGTTTTTT.